This T cell receptor beta chain emerged from a study of blood T cell repertoires in COVID-19. Study overall: COVID-19 samples collected from the United States, Italy and Spain covered acute and convalescent phases. T cells, B-cell-depleted T cells, or PBMCs supplied cDNA or gDNA.

Germline-derived CDR1 and CDR2 are MNHEY and SVGAGI. Trimming pared 8 bases from V and 4 bases from J, leaving 18 bases between. The CDR3 is 15 residues long. Original analysis: Reference gene primers were amplified, and this amplification served to estimate nucleated cell counts. Data came from immunoSEQ multiplex PCR; TCRdb stores just in-frame clones and leaves some out. The D gene and trimming were derived from the DNA, and the V and J assignments and clone size from that table. The sample records about 340,000 clones, 91% being singletons. This TCR came from a woman between 18 and 29 years old who had recovered from COVID-19. The source material was peripheral blood. This chain links TRBV6-5 with TRBJ2-1; D possibly corresponds to TRBD2 (6 bases). CDR3 amino acids: CASSRTRDWYNEQFF. CDR3 nucleotides: TGTGCCAGCTCCCGAACGAGGGACTGGTACAATGAGCAGTTCTTC.